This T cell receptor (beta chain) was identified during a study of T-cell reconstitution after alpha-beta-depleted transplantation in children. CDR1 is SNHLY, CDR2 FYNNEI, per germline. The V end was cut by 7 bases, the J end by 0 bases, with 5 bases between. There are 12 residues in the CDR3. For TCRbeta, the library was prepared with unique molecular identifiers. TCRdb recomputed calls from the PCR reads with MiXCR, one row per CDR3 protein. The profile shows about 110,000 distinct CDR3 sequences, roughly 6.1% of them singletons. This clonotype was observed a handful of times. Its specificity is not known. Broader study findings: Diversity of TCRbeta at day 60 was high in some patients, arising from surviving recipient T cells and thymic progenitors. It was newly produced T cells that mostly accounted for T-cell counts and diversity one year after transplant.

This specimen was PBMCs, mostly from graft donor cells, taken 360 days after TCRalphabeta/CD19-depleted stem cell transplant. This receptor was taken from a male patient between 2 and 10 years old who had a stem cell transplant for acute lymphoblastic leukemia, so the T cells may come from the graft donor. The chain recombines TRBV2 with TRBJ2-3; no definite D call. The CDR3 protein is CASIGSTDTQYF. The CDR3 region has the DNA TGTGCCAGCATCGGCAGCACAGATACGCAGTATTTT.